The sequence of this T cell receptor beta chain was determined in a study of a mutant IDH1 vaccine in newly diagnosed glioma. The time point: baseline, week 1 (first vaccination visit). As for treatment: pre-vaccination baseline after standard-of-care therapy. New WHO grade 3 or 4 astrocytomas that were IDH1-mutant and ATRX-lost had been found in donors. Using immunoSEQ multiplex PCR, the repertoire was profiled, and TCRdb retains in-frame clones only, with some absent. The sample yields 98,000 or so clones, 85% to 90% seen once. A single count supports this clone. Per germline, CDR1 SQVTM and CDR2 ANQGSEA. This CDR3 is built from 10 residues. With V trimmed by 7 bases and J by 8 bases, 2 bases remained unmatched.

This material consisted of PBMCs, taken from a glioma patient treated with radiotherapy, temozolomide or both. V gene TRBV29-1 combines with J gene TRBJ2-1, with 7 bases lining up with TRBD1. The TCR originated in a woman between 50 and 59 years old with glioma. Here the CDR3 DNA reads TGCAGCGCGGGGACAGATGAGCAGTTCTTC. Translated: CSAGTDEQFF.